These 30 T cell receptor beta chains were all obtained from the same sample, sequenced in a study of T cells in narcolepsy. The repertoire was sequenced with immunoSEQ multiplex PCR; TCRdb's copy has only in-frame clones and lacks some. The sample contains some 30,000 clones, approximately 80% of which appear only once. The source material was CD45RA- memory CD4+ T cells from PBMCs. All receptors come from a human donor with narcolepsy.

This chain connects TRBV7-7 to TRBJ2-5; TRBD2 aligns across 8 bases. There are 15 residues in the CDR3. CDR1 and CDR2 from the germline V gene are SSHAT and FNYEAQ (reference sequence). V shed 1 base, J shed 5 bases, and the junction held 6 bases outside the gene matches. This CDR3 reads CASSLGASGLETQYF. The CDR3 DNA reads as TGTGCCAGCAGCTTAGGGGCTAGCGGGTTGGAGACCCAGTACTTC.

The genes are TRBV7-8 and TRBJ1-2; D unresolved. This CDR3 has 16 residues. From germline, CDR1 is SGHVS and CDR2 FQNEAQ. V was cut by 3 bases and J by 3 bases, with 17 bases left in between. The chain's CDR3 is CASSFSSFQNDYGYTF. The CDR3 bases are TGTGCCAGCAGCTTTAGTTCTTTCCAAAACGACTATGGCTACACCTTC.

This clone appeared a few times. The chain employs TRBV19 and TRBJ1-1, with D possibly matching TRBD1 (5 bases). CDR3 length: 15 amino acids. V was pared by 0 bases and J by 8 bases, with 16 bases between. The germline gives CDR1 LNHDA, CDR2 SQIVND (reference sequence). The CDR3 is CASSIDRGEDREAFF. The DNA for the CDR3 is TGTGCCAGTAGTATAGATCGGGGGGAAGACAGAGAAGCTTTCTTT.

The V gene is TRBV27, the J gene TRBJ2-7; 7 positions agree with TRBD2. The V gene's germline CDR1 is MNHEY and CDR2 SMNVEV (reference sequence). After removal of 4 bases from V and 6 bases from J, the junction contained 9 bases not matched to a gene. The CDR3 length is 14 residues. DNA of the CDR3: TGTGCCAGCAGTTCGCATCGGGGGGAAGGCGAGCAGTACTTC. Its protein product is CASSSHRGEGEQYF.

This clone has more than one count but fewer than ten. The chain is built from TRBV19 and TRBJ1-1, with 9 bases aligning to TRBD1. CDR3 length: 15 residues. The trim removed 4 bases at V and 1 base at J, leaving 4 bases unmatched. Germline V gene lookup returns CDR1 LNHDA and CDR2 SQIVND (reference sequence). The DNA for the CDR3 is TGTGCCAGTAGTAGGGGGGACAGGGCGAACACTGAAGCTTTCTTT. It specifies CASSRGDRANTEAFF.

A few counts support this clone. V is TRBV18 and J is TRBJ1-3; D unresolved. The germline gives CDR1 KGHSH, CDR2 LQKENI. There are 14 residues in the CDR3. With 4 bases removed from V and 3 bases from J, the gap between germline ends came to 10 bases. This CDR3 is CASSQDGYGNTIYF. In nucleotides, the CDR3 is TGTGCCAGCTCACAAGACGGCTATGGAAACACCATATATTTT.

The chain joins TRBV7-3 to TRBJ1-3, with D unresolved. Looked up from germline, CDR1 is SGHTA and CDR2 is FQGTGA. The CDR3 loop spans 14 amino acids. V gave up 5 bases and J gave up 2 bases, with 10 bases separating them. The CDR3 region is CASSHGEPGNTIYF. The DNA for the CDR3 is TGTGCCAGCAGCCATGGAGAGCCTGGAAACACCATATATTTT.

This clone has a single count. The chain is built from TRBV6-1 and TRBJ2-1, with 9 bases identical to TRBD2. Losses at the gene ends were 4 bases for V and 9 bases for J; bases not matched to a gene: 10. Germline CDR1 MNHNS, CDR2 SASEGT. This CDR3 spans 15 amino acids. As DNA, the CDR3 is TGTGCCAGCAGTGCTAGCGGGAATCTTAGGGGTGAGCAGTTCTTC. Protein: CASSASGNLRGEQFF.

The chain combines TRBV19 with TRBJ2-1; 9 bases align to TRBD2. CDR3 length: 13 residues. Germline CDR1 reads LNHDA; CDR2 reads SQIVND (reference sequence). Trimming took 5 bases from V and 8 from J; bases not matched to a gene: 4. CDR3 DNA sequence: TGTGCCAGTAGTCTTAGCGGGAGAGATGAGCAGTTCTTC. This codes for CASSLSGRDEQFF. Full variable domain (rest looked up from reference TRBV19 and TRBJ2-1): DGGITQSPKYLFRKEGQNVTLSCEQNLNHDAMYWYRQDPGQGLRLIYYSQIVNDFQKGDIAEGYSVSREKKESFPLTVTSAQKNPTAFYLCASSLSGRDEQFFGPGTRLTVL.

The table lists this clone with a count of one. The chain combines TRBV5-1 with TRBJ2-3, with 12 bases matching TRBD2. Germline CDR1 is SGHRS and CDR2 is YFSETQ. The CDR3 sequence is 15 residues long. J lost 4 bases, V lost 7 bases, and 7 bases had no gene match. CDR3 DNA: TGCGCCAGCGGACTAGCGGGGACCAGTTCAGATACGCAGTATTTT. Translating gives CASGLAGTSSDTQYF.

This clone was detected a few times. The CDR3: CASRGGTVLLPNYGYTF. CDR3 sequence (DNA): TGTGCCAGCAGGGGTGGGACGGTACTTTTACCAAACTATGGCTACACCTTC. The V and J genes are TRBV28 and TRBJ1-2, with D possibly being TRBD1 (5 bases). In germline, CDR1 is MDHEN, CDR2 SYDVKM. Trimming took off 6 bases at V and 2 bases at J, with 22 bases between the two ends. The CDR3 runs 17 residues.

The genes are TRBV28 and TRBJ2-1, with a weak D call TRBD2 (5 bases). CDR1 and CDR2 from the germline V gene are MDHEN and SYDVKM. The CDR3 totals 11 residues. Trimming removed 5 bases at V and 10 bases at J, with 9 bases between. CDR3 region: CASSLGLEQFF. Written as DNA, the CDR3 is TGTGCCAGCAGTCTAGGACTGGAGCAGTTCTTC.

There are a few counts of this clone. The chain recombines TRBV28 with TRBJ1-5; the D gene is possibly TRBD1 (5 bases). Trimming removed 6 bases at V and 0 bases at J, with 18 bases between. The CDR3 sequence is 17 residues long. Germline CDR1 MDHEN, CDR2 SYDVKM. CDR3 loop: CASSPRDFINSNQPQHF. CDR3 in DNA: TGTGCCAGCAGCCCGAGGGACTTCATAAATAGCAATCAGCCCCAGCATTTT.

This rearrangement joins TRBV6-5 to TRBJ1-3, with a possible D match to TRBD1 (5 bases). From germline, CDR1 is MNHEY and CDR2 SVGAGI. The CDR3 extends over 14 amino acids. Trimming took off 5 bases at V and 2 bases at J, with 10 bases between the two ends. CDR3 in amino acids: CASSPGTPGNTIYF. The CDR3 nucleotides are TGTGCCAGCAGTCCCGGGACGCCTGGAAACACCATATATTTT.

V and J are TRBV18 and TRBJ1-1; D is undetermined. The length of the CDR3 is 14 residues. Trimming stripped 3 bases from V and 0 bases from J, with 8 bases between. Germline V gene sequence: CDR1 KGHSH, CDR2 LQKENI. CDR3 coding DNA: TGTGCCAGCTCACCCGGGCAGATGAACACTGAAGCTTTCTTT. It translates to CASSPGQMNTEAFF. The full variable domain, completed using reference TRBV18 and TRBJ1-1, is NAGVMQNPRHLVRRRGQEARLRCSPMKGHSHVYWYRQLPEEGLKFMVYLQKENIIDESGMPKERFSAEFPKEGPSILRIQQVVRGDSAAYFCASSPGQMNTEAFFGQGTRLTVV.

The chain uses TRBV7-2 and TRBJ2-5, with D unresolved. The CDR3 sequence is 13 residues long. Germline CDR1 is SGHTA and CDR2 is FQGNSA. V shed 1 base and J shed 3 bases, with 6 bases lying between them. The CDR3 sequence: CASSLVYEETQYF. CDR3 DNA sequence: TGTGCCAGCAGCTTAGTCTATGAAGAGACCCAGTACTTC.

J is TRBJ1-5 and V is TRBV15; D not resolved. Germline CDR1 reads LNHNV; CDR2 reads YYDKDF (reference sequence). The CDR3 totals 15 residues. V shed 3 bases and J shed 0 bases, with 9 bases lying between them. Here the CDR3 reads CATSRGRNSNQPQHF. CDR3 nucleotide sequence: TGTGCCACCAGCAGGGGCAGGAATAGCAATCAGCCCCAGCATTTT.

The CDR3 is CASSFPGGPHEQYF. The CDR3 region has the DNA TGTGCCAGCAGCTTCCCGGGGGGGCCCCACGAGCAGTACTTC. This chain uses TRBV7-9 with TRBJ2-7; 8 bases agree with TRBD2. Germline V gene sequence: CDR1 SEHNR, CDR2 FQNEAQ (reference sequence). The V segment lost 3 bases and the J segment 5 bases; nucleotides outside the gene matches: 6. The CDR3 covers 14 residues.

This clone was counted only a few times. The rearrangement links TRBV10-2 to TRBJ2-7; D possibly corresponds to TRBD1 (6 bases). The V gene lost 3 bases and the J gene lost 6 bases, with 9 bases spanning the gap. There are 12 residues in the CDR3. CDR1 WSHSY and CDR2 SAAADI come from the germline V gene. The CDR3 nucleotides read TGCGCCAGCAGTGACAGGGGCTTCGAGCAGTACTTC. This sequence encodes CASSDRGFEQYF.

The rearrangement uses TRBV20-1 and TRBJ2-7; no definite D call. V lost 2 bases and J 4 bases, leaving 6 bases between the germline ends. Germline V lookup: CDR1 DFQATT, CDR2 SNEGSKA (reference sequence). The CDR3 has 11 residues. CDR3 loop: CSARKNYEQYF. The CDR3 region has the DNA TGCAGTGCTAGAAAGAATTACGAGCAGTACTTC.

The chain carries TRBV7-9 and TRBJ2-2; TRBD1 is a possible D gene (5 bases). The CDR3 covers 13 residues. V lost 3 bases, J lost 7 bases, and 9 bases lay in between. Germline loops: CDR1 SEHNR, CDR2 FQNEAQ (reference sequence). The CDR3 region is CASSFGAIGELFF. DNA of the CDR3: TGTGCCAGCAGCTTTGGGGCGATCGGGGAGCTGTTTTTT.

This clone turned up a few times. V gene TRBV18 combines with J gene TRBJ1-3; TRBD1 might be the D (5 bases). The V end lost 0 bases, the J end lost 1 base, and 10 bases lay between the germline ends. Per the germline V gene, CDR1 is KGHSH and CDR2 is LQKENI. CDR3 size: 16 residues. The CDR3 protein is CASSPPPGRSGNTIYF. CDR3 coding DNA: TGTGCCAGCTCACCACCGCCGGGGCGGTCTGGAAACACCATATATTTT.

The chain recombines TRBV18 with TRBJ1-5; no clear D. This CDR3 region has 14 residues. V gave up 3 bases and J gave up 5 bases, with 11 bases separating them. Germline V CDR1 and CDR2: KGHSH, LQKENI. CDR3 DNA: TGTGCCAGCTCACCGGGAACCATCGATCAGCCCCAGCATTTT. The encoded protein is CASSPGTIDQPQHF.

CDR3 DNA sequence: TGTGCCAGCAGCCCTCTTAGGAGCGCTGAGGGGGCCCAGTACTTC. Protein product: CASSPLRSAEGAQYF. This chain joins TRBV5-4 and TRBJ2-5; TRBD1 might be the D (6 bases). Trimming left V 4 bases short and J 9 bases short, with 22 bases between. The CDR3 consists of 15 residues. In germline, CDR1 is SGHNT, CDR2 YYREEE (reference sequence). The full variable domain, rest sourced from reference TRBV5-4 and TRBJ2-5, is ETGVTQSPTHLIKTRGQQVTLRCSSQSGHNTVSWYQQALGQGPQFIFQYYREEENGRGNFPPRFSGLQFPNYSSELNVNALELDDSALYLCASSPLRSAEGAQYFGPGTRLLVL.

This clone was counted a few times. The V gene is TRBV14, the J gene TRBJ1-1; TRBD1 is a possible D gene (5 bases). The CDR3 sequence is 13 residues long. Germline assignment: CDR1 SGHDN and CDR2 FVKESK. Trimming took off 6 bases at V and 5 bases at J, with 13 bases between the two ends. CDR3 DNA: TGTGCCAGCAGGCAACAGGTGGGGACTGAAGCTTTCTTT. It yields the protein CASRQQVGTEAFF.

CDR3 DNA sequence: TGTGCCAGCTCACCGGGACTAGCGGGCAATGAGCAGTTCTTC. Protein sequence: CASSPGLAGNEQFF. This rearrangement joins TRBV18 to TRBJ2-1; 12 positions agree with TRBD2. Germline values: CDR1 KGHSH, CDR2 LQKENI. V shed 3 bases and J 6 bases; nucleotides not matched to a gene: 0. The CDR3 is 14 residues long.

CDR3 in DNA: TGCGCCAGCAGCTTGGCGCGGGGGGGCCGCGACGAGCAGTACTTC. Its translation is CASSLARGGRDEQYF. The V gene is TRBV5-1, the J gene TRBJ2-5; 9 bases line up with TRBD2. The last part of the DNA fits TRBJ2-7 better; the J call may be wrong. The CDR3 runs to 15 residues. Germline CDR1 SGHRS, CDR2 YFSETQ.

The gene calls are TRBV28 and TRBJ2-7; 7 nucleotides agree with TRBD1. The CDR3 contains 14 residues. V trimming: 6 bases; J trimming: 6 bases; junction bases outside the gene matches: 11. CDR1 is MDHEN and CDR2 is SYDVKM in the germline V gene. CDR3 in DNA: TGTGCCAGCAGGACCCGACAGGGTTCTGGCGAGCAGTACTTC. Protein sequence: CASRTRQGSGEQYF.

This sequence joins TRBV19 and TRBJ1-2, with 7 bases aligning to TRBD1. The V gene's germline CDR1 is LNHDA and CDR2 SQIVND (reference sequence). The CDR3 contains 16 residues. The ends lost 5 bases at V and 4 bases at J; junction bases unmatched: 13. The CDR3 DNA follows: TGTGCCAGTAGTGTACCTTCTCCAGGGGGTATCTATGGCTACACCTTC. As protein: CASSVPSPGGIYGYTF.

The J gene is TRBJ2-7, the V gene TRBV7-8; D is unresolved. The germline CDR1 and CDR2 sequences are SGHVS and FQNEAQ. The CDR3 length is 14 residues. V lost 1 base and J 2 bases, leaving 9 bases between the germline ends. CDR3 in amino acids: CASSLVVRTYEQYF. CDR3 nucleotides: TGTGCCAGCAGCTTAGTTGTCAGGACCTACGAGCAGTACTTC.